The 3 T cell receptor beta chains reported below all come from one sample, sequenced in a study of blood T cells in healthy people across ages. Using a J-beta primer mix together with a sample-barcoded 5' primer, a second PCR was run for roughly 7 to 12 cycles. MiXCR was run by TCRdb on the 5' RACE reads, yielding one entry per CDR3 protein. This sample yields about a million distinct CDR3 sequences, of which around two fifths are seen a single time; around 13% belongs to the top ten. Source material: blood. The receptors here all came from a man younger than 35 in good health.

The chain uses TRBV12-3 or TRBV12-4 and TRBJ2-1, with TRBD1 matching 7 bases. Matching the DNA end better, TRBJ2-7 makes the J call doubtful. This CDR3 is 14 amino acids long. CDR3 in amino acids: CASSFLDRYNEQYF. The DNA of the CDR3 is TGTGCCAGCAGTTTTTTGGACAGGTACAATGAGCAGTACTTC.

Here the CDR3 DNA reads TGTGCCAGCAGCGAGGGACAGATCCAAGAGACCCAGTTCTTC. It translates to CASSEGQIQETQFF. V usage is TRBV9 and J usage is TRBJ2-1, with 7 bases matching TRBD1. The CDR3 runs 14 residues. Germline V gene sequence: CDR1 SGDLS, CDR2 YYNGEE. Trimming took 3 bases from V and 13 from J; bases not matched to a gene: 13.

The chain joins TRBV21-1 to TRBJ2-2. TRBV21-1 constitutes a pseudogene. The CDR3 is 17 residues long. In DNA, the CDR3 is TGTGCCAGCAGCAAAGGGAAAGGCATCGCGAACACCGGGGAGCTGTTTTTT. This encodes CASSKGKGIANTGELFF.